The entry below gives a single T cell receptor beta chain sequence along with its context. The table came from immunoSEQ multiplex PCR; TCRdb's copy has only in-frame clones and leaves some out. Of some 130,000 clones in the sample, about 90% were seen once. The entry originates in a study of control samples from healthy donors and cancer patients. Germline V gene lookup returns CDR1 MNHEY and CDR2 SMNVEV (reference sequence). V was pared by 3 bases and J by 3 bases, with 7 bases of the junction left unmatched. The CDR3 contains 16 residues. The receptor's source is a woman between 45 and 60 years old in good health. The chain uses TRBV27 and TRBJ1-2; 10 positions agree with TRBD1. The sample was blood. CDR3 region: CASSFLRQGAYYGYTF. In DNA, the CDR3 is TGTGCCAGCAGTTTCCTAAGACAGGGGGCTTACTATGGCTACACCTTC.